The rows below give T cell receptor beta chains drawn from one sample of a study of blood T cell repertoires in COVID-19. Here immunoSEQ multiplex PCR was the method, and the copy in TCRdb shows in-frame clones only, minus some. The sample comprises about 220,000 clones, around four fifths of which are singletons, and approximately 5.1% rests with the top ten. The sample taken for sequencing was peripheral blood. These receptors were taken from a woman aged 55-69 years who had recovered from COVID-19. CDR3s leave out the opening cysteine and the closing phenylalanine or tryptophan.

>TRBJ1-4|TRBV21-1
ASSTRGGFLYEKLF
>TRBJ2-3|TRBV4-3
ASSQNPTGGPDTQY
>TRBJ2-1|TRBV5-3
ARSLRGTGMDNEQF
>TRBJ1-1|TRBV9
ASSPWTEMNTEAF
>TRBJ2-5|TRBV3-1/TRBV3-2
ASSHRSGGAATQY
>TRBJ1-5|TRBV5-8
ASSLGQNSNQPQH
>TRBJ1-2|TRBV12-5
ASGLNRQGASYGYT
>TRBJ1-2|TRBV11-2
ASSLEKQGGYGYT
>TRBJ2-7|TRBV4-3
ASSQGAGSGIDEQY
>TRBJ2-7|TRBV4-1
ASSPIPLYEQY
>TRBJ1-1|TRBV5-4
ASSEQGLGAF
>TRBJ2-6|TRBV7-3
ASSPPPTGTGANVLT
>TRBJ2-1|TRBV7-8
ASSVQGGTYNEQF
>TRBJ1-1|TRBV15
ATSRATGVDGWTEAF
>TRBJ2-3|TRBV30
AWTGVVADTQY
>TRBJ2-7|TRBV6-5
ASNPQTSFGYEQY
>TRBJ2-7|TRBV7-3
ASSLGRNYEQY
>TRBJ2-5|TRBV9
ASSASGAETQY
>TRBJ1-2|TRBV5-4
ASSLQGPNYGYT
>TRBJ2-5|TRBV27
ASSQGGGVLEETQY
>TRBJ1-6|TRBV5-6
ASSFTGVGSPLH
>TRBJ1-6|TRBV12-2
ASRSNSPLH
>TRBJ1-2|TRBV9
ASSVGRRQGEGYT
>TRBJ2-3|TRBV4-2
ASSQVLSGGALQGDTQY
>TRBJ1-6|TRBV9
ASSDQQGTALGSSPLH
>TRBJ2-5|TRBV7-8
ASSRTGGLETQY
>TRBJ1-6|TRBV6-6
ASTFIQNSPLH
>TRBJ1-3|TRBV2
ASSDFGGGYVSGNTIY
>TRBJ1-2|TRBV29-1
SAHGGGGYGYT
>TRBJ2-7|TRBV9
ASSQSTATYEQY
>TRBJ1-3|TRBV11-2
ASSRDRGDTIY
>TRBJ2-7|TRBV7-9
ASSFNVYEQY
>TRBJ1-2|TRBV27
ASRADRANYGYT
>TRBJ1-1|TRBV27
ASSGGLNTEAF
>TRBJ1-2|TRBV21-1
ASSKEGDRGPHGYT
>TRBJ1-5|TRBV5-6
ASSGDRGGNQPQH
>TRBJ1-1|TRBV27
ASSSIGGGRKAF
>TRBJ2-3|TRBV12-3/TRBV12-4
ASSFLAPDTQY
>TRBJ2-7|TRBV5-1
ASSLVVSGGAIMYEQY
>TRBJ2-7|TRBV5-4
ASSSRQGSSYEQY
>TRBJ2-3|TRBV13
ASSPKEGANTDTQY
>TRBJ1-2|TRBV10-3
AISESIGYGYT
>TRBJ2-1|TRBV7-9
ASSLFLTGNEQF
>TRBJ1-1|TRBV6-2/TRBV6-3
ASSPGTAANTEAF
>TRBJ1-2|TRBV18
ASSRQEGSYT
>TRBJ1-3|TRBV19
ASSPDRAGGNTIY
>TRBJ2-3|TRBV7-2
ASSLSTGGYTDTQY
>TRBJ2-7|TRBV30
AWSRTYEQY
>TRBJ2-5|TRBV2
ASTWTGALETQY
>TRBJ2-1|TRBV3-1/TRBV3-2
ASSQAGLGMSYNEQF
>TRBJ1-5|TRBV23-1
ASSSQGSGQGRYNQPQH